A selection of T cell receptor beta chains follows, all from one sample in a study of blood T cell repertoires in COVID-19. Here immunoSEQ multiplex PCR was the method, and the copy in TCRdb shows in-frame clones only, minus some. The sample lists some 220,000 clones, about 83% occurring once. The specimen sequenced was peripheral blood. Source of these receptors: a woman under 40 with COVID-19, enrolled during active disease. Each CDR3 is given with its conserved first and last residue. The D gene is left open where the match is weak. Size tells how often a clone was seen (once, few, many) or the class of an expanded clone, and some rows leave it out.

D gene: TRBD1
V gene: TRBV28
clone size: -
J gene: TRBJ2-3
CDR3 DNA: TGTGCCAGCAGTACTCAGTACAGGGGGATCCCAGATACGCAGTATTTT
CDR3 protein: CASSTQYRGIPDTQYF

D gene: -
V gene: TRBV30
clone size: few
J gene: TRBJ1-1
CDR3 DNA: TGTGCCTGGAGCTCGGGTTACGAAGCTTTCTTT
CDR3 protein: CAWSSGYEAFF

D gene: TRBD2
V gene: TRBV10-2
clone size: -
J gene: TRBJ2-7
CDR3 DNA: TGCGCCAGCAGGGAGACCAGCGGGAGAATCTACGAGCAGTACTTC
CDR3 protein: CASRETSGRIYEQYF

D gene: TRBD2
V gene: TRBV7-9
clone size: once
J gene: TRBJ2-7
CDR3 DNA: TGTGCCAGCAGCTCAACTAGCGGGGGAAACTACGAGCAGTACTTC
CDR3 protein: CASSSTSGGNYEQYF

D gene: TRBD2
V gene: TRBV11-2
clone size: once
J gene: TRBJ2-2
CDR3 DNA: TGTGCCAGCAGCCGGGGGGTATACGGGGAGCTGTTTTTT
CDR3 protein: CASSRGVYGELFF

D gene: -
V gene: TRBV14
clone size: -
J gene: TRBJ2-7
CDR3 DNA: TGTGCCAGCAGCCCATACCGGGGGTCCTACGAGCAGTACTTC
CDR3 protein: CASSPYRGSYEQYF

D gene: TRBD2
V gene: TRBV19
clone size: -
J gene: TRBJ2-3
CDR3 DNA: TGTGCCAGTAGAAGCGGGGGGCGAGATACGCAGTATTTT
CDR3 protein: CASRSGGRDTQYF

D gene: -
V gene: TRBV6-5
clone size: once
J gene: TRBJ2-1
CDR3 DNA: TGTGCCAGCAGTTCAGGACAGCTTCGTTACAATGAGCAGTTCTTC
CDR3 protein: CASSSGQLRYNEQFF

D gene: TRBD1
V gene: TRBV19
clone size: -
J gene: TRBJ1-5
CDR3 DNA: TGTGCCAGTAGTACCCGGGACAGGATGTATCAGCCCCAGCATTTT
CDR3 protein: CASSTRDRMYQPQHF

D gene: -
V gene: TRBV5-6
clone size: -
J gene: TRBJ2-7
CDR3 DNA: TGTGCCAGCAGCTTGTTGCAGGCCAAGTACGAGCAGTACTTC
CDR3 protein: CASSLLQAKYEQYF

D gene: -
V gene: TRBV5-1
clone size: -
J gene: TRBJ1-2
CDR3 DNA: TGCGCCAGCTCGGGGTCAGTGGGGGCCTTTAACTATGGCTACACCTTC
CDR3 protein: CASSGSVGAFNYGYTF

D gene: -
V gene: TRBV4-3
clone size: once
J gene: TRBJ1-4
CDR3 DNA: TGCGCCAGCAGCCAAGATCAATTTGGCCTTAATGAAAAACTGTTTTTT
CDR3 protein: CASSQDQFGLNEKLFF

D gene: -
V gene: TRBV7-2
clone size: -
J gene: TRBJ2-7
CDR3 DNA: TGTGCCAGCAGCTCACAAAGAGCGGCGCCCTACGAGCAGTACTTC
CDR3 protein: CASSSQRAAPYEQYF

D gene: TRBD1
V gene: TRBV24-1
clone size: -
J gene: TRBJ2-1
CDR3 DNA: TGTGCCACCAGTGACGAGCAGGGGGCGAGGGAACAGTTCTTC
CDR3 protein: CATSDEQGAREQFF

D gene: -
V gene: TRBV6-5
clone size: few
J gene: TRBJ1-1
CDR3 DNA: TGTGCCAGCAGTTTATTTGAGGGCACCGAAGCTTTCTTT
CDR3 protein: CASSLFEGTEAFF

D gene: TRBD1
V gene: TRBV6-5
clone size: -
J gene: TRBJ2-1
CDR3 DNA: TGTGCCAGCACGACAGGGGCCATTACCTACAATGAGCAGTTCTTC
CDR3 protein: CASTTGAITYNEQFF

D gene: TRBD2
V gene: TRBV5-5
clone size: -
J gene: TRBJ2-1
CDR3 DNA: TGTGCCAGCAGCTTGGCTGGATTAGCGGGAAGTGAGCAGTTCTTC
CDR3 protein: CASSLAGLAGSEQFF

D gene: -
V gene: TRBV19
clone size: -
J gene: TRBJ1-5
CDR3 DNA: TGTGCCAGTAGTATTCCAGGCGACCCATCGTTGAATCAGCCCCAGCATTTT
CDR3 protein: CASSIPGDPSLNQPQHF

D gene: TRBD2
V gene: TRBV11-2
clone size: -
J gene: TRBJ2-2
CDR3 DNA: TGTGCCAGCAGCCTAGCGGGGAGCACCGGGGAGCTGTTTTTT
CDR3 protein: CASSLAGSTGELFF

D gene: TRBD1
V gene: TRBV6-2/TRBV6-3
clone size: few
J gene: TRBJ2-7
CDR3 DNA: TGTGCCAGCAGTTTTCTATCCGGGACAGGGGTCTCCTACGAGCAGTACTTC
CDR3 protein: CASSFLSGTGVSYEQYF

D gene: TRBD2
V gene: TRBV18
clone size: -
J gene: TRBJ2-3
CDR3 DNA: TGTGCCAGCTCACCCGGGACTAGCGGGAGAGATACGCAGTATTTT
CDR3 protein: CASSPGTSGRDTQYF

D gene: TRBD1
V gene: TRBV6-5
clone size: -
J gene: TRBJ2-1
CDR3 DNA: TGTGCCAGCAGTTATGGGACAGGGTTAAATGAGCAGTTCTTC
CDR3 protein: CASSYGTGLNEQFF

D gene: -
V gene: TRBV11-2
clone size: -
J gene: TRBJ2-1
CDR3 DNA: TGTGCCAGCAGCTTAGCGGGAGTAAATGAGCAGTTCTTC
CDR3 protein: CASSLAGVNEQFF

D gene: TRBD1
V gene: TRBV28
clone size: -
J gene: TRBJ2-5
CDR3 DNA: TGTGCCAGCAGGTCATCCGGACAGGGTCCAGAGACCCAGTACTTC
CDR3 protein: CASRSSGQGPETQYF

D gene: TRBD1
V gene: TRBV19
clone size: -
J gene: TRBJ1-2
CDR3 DNA: TGTGCCAGTAGTGAGGACAGGTATGGCTACACCTTC
CDR3 protein: CASSEDRYGYTF

D gene: TRBD2
V gene: TRBV28
clone size: few
J gene: TRBJ2-5
CDR3 DNA: TGTGCCAGCGGACTAGCTAGGGAGACCCAGTACTTC
CDR3 protein: CASGLARETQYF

D gene: TRBD2
V gene: TRBV29-1
clone size: -
J gene: TRBJ2-1
CDR3 DNA: TGCAGCGTTCGTATAGCGGGAGGGCCCGGCAATGAGCAGTTCTTC
CDR3 protein: CSVRIAGGPGNEQFF

D gene: TRBD2
V gene: TRBV5-1
clone size: -
J gene: TRBJ2-5
CDR3 DNA: TGCGCCAGCAGCCCACGGGAGGCCTTTGGGACCCAGTACTTC
CDR3 protein: CASSPREAFGTQYF

D gene: -
V gene: TRBV7-3
clone size: -
J gene: TRBJ2-1
CDR3 DNA: TGTGCCAGCAGCTTACAGGGAGGAGGCAATGAGCAGTTCTTC
CDR3 protein: CASSLQGGGNEQFF

D gene: -
V gene: TRBV28
clone size: -
J gene: TRBJ1-1
CDR3 DNA: TGTGCCAGCAGTCCGCAGACAAGGAACACTGAAGCTTTCTTT
CDR3 protein: CASSPQTRNTEAFF

D gene: TRBD1
V gene: TRBV10-3
clone size: -
J gene: TRBJ1-6
CDR3 DNA: TGTGCCATCAATTCAGGACAGGGCCTTAATTCACCCCTCCACTTT
CDR3 protein: CAINSGQGLNSPLHF

D gene: TRBD1
V gene: TRBV28
clone size: -
J gene: TRBJ1-2
CDR3 DNA: TGTGCCAGCAGTGAATACGCAGGACAGGACTATGGCTACACCTTC
CDR3 protein: CASSEYAGQDYGYTF

D gene: -
V gene: TRBV6-5
clone size: -
J gene: TRBJ1-2
CDR3 DNA: TGTGCCAGCAGTTCCTTCTCTGAGGACACCAACTATGGCTACACCTTC
CDR3 protein: CASSSFSEDTNYGYTF

D gene: TRBD2
V gene: TRBV3-1/TRBV3-2
clone size: -
J gene: TRBJ2-3
CDR3 DNA: TGTGCCAGCAGCCAAGTGTTAGCTAGCGGGGGGAGGGGTACGCAGTATTTT
CDR3 protein: CASSQVLASGGRGTQYF

D gene: -
V gene: TRBV25-1
clone size: -
J gene: TRBJ1-2
CDR3 DNA: TGTGCCAGCAGTGCCTACAGGGTTGGCTACACCTTC
CDR3 protein: CASSAYRVGYTF

D gene: -
V gene: TRBV27
clone size: -
J gene: TRBJ1-3
CDR3 DNA: TGTGCCAGCAGTTTACTGGGCCCCGGAAACACCATATATTTT
CDR3 protein: CASSLLGPGNTIYF

D gene: -
V gene: TRBV27
clone size: few
J gene: TRBJ2-3
CDR3 DNA: TGTGCCAGCAGTTTAGCGGGACAGTACACAGATACGCAGTATTTT
CDR3 protein: CASSLAGQYTDTQYF

D gene: TRBD1
V gene: TRBV7-3
clone size: few
J gene: TRBJ2-1
CDR3 DNA: TGTGCCAGCAGCCGACAGGGCGGTCTCAATGAGCAGTTCTTC
CDR3 protein: CASSRQGGLNEQFF

D gene: TRBD1
V gene: TRBV6-2/TRBV6-3
clone size: -
J gene: TRBJ1-1
CDR3 DNA: TGTGCCAGCAGTTACACTTGGGACAGACCGAACACTGAAGCTTTCTTT
CDR3 protein: CASSYTWDRPNTEAFF

D gene: TRBD2
V gene: TRBV19
clone size: once
J gene: TRBJ2-7
CDR3 DNA: TGTGCCAGTAGTCTAGGACTAGCGGGAGACGAGCAGTACTTC
CDR3 protein: CASSLGLAGDEQYF

D gene: TRBD1
V gene: TRBV6-5
clone size: -
J gene: TRBJ1-1
CDR3 DNA: TGTGCCAGCAGTTCATTTGGGACAGGCGAGAACACTGAAGCTTTCTTT
CDR3 protein: CASSSFGTGENTEAFF

D gene: TRBD1
V gene: TRBV24-1
clone size: -
J gene: TRBJ2-2
CDR3 DNA: TGTGCCACCGGGGACAGCGTAAAGCTGTTTTTT
CDR3 protein: CATGDSVKLFF

D gene: -
V gene: TRBV4-1
clone size: -
J gene: TRBJ2-5
CDR3 DNA: TGCGCCAGCAGCCTCCAGGGGACCCAGTACTTC
CDR3 protein: CASSLQGTQYF

D gene: -
V gene: TRBV7-9
clone size: -
J gene: TRBJ1-2
CDR3 DNA: TGTGCCAGCAGCTTAGTCCCAGGATATGGCTACACCTTC
CDR3 protein: CASSLVPGYGYTF